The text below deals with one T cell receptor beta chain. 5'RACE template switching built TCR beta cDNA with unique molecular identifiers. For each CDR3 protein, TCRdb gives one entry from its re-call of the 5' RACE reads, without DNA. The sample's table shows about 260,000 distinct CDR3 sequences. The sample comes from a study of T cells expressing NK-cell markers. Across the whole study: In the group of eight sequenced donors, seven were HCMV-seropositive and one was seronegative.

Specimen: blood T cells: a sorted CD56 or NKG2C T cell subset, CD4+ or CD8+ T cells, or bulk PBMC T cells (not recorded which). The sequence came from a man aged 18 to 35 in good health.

Here the CDR3 reads CSARGPNRPYPVLTF. The rearrangement uses TRBV20-1 and TRBJ2-6; with no DNA, the TCRdb D assignment of TRBD2 cannot be verified. The CDR3 is 15 residues long. CDR1 and CDR2 (germline): DFQATT, SNEGSKA (reference sequence).